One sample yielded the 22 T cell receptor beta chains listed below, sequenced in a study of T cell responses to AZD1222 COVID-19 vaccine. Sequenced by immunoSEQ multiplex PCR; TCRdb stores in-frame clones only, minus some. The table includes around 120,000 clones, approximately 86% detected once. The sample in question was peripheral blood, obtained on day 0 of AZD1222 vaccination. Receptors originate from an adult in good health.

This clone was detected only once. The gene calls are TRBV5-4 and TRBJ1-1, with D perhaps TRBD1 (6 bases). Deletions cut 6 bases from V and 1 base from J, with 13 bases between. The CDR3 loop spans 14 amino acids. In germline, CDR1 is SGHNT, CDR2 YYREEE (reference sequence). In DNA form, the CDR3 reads TGTGCCAGCACCCGGGGGGGGCGGAACACTGAAGCTTTCTTT. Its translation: CASTRGGRNTEAFF. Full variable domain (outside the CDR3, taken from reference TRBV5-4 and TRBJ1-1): ETGVTQSPTHLIKTRGQQVTLRCSSQSGHNTVSWYQQALGQGPQFIFQYYREEENGRGNFPPRFSGLQFPNYSSELNVNALELDDSALYLCASTRGGRNTEAFFGQGTRLTVV.

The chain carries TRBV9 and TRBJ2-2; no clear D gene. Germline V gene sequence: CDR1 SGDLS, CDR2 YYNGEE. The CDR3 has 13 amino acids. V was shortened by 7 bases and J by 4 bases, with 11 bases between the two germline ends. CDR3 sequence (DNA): TGTGCCAGCCAGGAGTTCTCCACCGGGGAGCTGTTTTTT. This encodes CASQEFSTGELFF. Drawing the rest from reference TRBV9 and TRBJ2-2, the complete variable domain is DSGVTQTPKHLITATGQRVTLRCSPRSGDLSVYWYQQSLDQGLQFLIQYYNGEERAKGNILERFSAQQFPDLHSELNLSSLELGDSALYFCASQEFSTGELFFGEGSRLTVL.

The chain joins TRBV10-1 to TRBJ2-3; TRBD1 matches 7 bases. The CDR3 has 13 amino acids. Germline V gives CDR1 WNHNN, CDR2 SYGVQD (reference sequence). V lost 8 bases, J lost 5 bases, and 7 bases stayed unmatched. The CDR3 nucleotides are TGCGCCAGCGGCACAGGGGTGGGAGATACGCAGTATTTT. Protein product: CASGTGVGDTQYF.

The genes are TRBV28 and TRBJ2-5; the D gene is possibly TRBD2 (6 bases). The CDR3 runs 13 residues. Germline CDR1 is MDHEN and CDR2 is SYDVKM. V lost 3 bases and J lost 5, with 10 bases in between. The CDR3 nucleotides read TGTGCCAGCAGTTTCGCAGGGAGGGAGACCCAGTACTTC. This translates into CASSFAGRETQYF. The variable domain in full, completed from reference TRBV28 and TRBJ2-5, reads DVKVTQSSRYLVKRTGEKVFLECVQDMDHENMFWYRQDPGLGLRLIYFSYDVKMKEKGDIPEGYSVSREKKERFSLILESASTNQTSMYLCASSFAGRETQYFGPGTRLLVL.

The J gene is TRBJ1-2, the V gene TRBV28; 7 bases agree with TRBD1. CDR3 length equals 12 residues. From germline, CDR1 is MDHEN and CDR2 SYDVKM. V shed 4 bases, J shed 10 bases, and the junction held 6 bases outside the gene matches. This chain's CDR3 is CASSYRDRDYTF. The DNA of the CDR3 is TGTGCCAGCAGTTACCGGGACAGAGACTACACCTTC.

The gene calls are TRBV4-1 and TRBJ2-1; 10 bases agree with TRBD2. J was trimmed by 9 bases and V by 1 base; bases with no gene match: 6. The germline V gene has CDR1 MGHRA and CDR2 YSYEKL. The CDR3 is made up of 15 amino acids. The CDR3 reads CASSQVASGRGEQFF. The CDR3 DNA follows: TGCGCCAGCAGCCAAGTGGCTAGCGGGAGAGGTGAGCAGTTCTTC.

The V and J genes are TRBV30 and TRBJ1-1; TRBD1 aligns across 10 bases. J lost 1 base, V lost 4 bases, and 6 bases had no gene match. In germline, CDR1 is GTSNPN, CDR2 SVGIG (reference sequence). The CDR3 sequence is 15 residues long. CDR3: CAWTPGQGRNTEAFF. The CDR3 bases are TGTGCCTGGACCCCGGGACAGGGGAGGAACACTGAAGCTTTCTTT.

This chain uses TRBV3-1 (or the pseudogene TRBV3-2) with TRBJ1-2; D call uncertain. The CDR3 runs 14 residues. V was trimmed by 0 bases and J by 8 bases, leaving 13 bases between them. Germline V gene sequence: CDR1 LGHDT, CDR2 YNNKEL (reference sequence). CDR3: CASSQDLRGNGYTF. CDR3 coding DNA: TGTGCCAGCAGCCAAGATCTCCGGGGTAACGGCTACACCTTC.

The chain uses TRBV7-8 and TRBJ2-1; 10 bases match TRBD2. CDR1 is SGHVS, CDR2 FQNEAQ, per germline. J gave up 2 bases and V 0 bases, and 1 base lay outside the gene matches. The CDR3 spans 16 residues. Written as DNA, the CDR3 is TGTGCCAGCAGCTTAGCCCTAGCGGGAGCCTACAATGAGCAGTTCTTC. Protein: CASSLALAGAYNEQFF.

This CDR3 reads CAWARATEAFF. The CDR3 DNA reads as TGTGCCTGGGCACGAGCCACTGAAGCTTTCTTT. The genes are TRBV30 and TRBJ1-1, with D hard to call. Germline CDR1 reads GTSNPN; CDR2 reads SVGIG (reference sequence). V lost 5 bases, J lost 4 bases, and 8 bases lay in between. The CDR3 covers 11 residues.

The CDR3 region has the DNA TGTGCCAGCAGCTTGGTAGGGACAGGGGGCATGGAGACCCAGTACTTC. It specifies CASSLVGTGGMETQYF. This sequence joins TRBV5-8 and TRBJ2-5; the match to TRBD1 covers 12 bases. Germline V gene sequence: CDR1 SGHTS, CDR2 YDEGEE. The CDR3 runs 16 residues. The J segment lost 5 bases and the V segment lost 0 bases, leaving 5 bases of the junction unmatched.

The CDR3 region is CATRAGTGEVNEQFF. The CDR3 bases are TGTGCCACCAGGGCCGGGACAGGGGAGGTCAATGAGCAGTTCTTC. The chain joins TRBV24-1 to TRBJ2-1, with TRBD1 matching over 10 bases. From germline, CDR1 is KGHDR and CDR2 SFDVKD. The CDR3 extends over 15 amino acids. V lost 7 bases to trimming and J lost 6 bases; unmatched junction nucleotides: 8.

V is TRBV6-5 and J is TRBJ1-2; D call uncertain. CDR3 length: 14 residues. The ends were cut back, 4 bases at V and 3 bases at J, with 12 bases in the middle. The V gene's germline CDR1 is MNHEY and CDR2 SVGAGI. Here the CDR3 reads CASSLIPSYYGYTF. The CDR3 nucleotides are TGTGCCAGCAGTTTGATTCCATCATACTATGGCTACACCTTC.

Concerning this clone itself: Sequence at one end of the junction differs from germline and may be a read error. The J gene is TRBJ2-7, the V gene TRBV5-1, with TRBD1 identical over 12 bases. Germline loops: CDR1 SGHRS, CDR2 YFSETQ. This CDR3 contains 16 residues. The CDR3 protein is CASRLGQGAYGDEQYF. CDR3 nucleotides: TGCGCCAGCAGGTTGGGACAGGGGGCTTACGGCGACGAGCAGTACTTC.

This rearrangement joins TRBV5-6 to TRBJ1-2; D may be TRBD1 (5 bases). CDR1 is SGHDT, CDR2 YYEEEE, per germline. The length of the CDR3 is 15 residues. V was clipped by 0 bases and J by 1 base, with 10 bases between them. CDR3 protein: CASSLGPGGNYGYTF. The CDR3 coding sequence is TGTGCCAGCAGCTTGGGGCCGGGGGGTAACTATGGCTACACCTTC.

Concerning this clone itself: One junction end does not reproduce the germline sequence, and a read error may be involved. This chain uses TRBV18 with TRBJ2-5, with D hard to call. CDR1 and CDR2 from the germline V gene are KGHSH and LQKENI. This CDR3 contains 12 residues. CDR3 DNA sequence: TGTGCCAGCTCCCCACTCCAAGAGACCCAGTACTTC. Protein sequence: CASSPLQETQYF.

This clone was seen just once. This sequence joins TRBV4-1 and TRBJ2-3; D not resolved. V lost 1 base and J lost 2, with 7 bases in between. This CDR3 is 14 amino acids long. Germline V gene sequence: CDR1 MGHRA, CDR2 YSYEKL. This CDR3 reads CASSQVGFTDTQYF. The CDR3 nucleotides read TGCGCCAGCAGCCAAGTCGGGTTCACAGATACGCAGTATTTT.

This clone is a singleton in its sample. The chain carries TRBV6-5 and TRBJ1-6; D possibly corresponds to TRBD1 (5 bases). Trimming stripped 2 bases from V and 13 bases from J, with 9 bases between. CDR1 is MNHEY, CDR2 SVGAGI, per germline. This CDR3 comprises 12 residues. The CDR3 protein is CASSYRGLPLHF. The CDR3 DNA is TGTGCCAGCAGTTACAGGGGTCTGCCCCTCCACTTT.

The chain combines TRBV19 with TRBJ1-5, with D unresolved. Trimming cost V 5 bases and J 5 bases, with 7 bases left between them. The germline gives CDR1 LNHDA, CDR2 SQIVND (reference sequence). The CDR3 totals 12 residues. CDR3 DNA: TGTGCCAGTAGTCTTCTTGATCAGCCCCAGCATTTT. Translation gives CASSLLDQPQHF. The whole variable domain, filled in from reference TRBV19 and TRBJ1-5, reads DGGITQSPKYLFRKEGQNVTLSCEQNLNHDAMYWYRQDPGQGLRLIYYSQIVNDFQKGDIAEGYSVSREKKESFPLTVTSAQKNPTAFYLCASSLLDQPQHFGDGTRLSIL.

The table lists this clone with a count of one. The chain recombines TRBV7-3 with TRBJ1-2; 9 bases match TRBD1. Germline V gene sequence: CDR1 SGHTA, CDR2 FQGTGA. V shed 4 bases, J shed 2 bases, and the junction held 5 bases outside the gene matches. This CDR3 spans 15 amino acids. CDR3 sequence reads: CASSWTGAPNYGYTF. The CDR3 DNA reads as TGTGCCAGCAGCTGGACAGGGGCGCCCAACTATGGCTACACCTTC.

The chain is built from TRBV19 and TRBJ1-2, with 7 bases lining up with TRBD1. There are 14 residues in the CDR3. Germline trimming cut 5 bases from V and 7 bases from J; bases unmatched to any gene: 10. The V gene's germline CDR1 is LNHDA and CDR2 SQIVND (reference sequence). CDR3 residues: CASSPQGTEAGYTF. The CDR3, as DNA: TGTGCCAGTAGTCCCCAGGGGACAGAGGCTGGCTACACCTTC.

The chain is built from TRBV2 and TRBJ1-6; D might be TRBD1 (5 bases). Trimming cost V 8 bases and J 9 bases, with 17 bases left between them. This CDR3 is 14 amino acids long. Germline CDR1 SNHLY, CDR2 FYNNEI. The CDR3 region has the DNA TGTGCCAGCTCGCCTGGGACCCACGGTTCACCCCTCCACTTT. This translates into CASSPGTHGSPLHF.